Listed here are 26 T cell receptor beta chains from one sample, sequenced in a study of OX40 agonist ivuxolimab in advanced cancers. Sequencing was performed with immunoSEQ multiplex PCR; in TCRdb, only in-frame clones are kept and a portion is missing. The repertoire holds about 120,000 clones, with over 75% as singletons. This specimen was CD4+ or CD8+ T cells sorted from blood, taken in a trial of the OX40 agonist ivuxolimab. The origin of the receptors is an adult with an advanced solid tumor such as melanoma, head and neck, liver or kidney cancer.

The chain uses TRBV4-1 and TRBJ2-1, with 10 bases lining up with TRBD2. There are 16 residues in the CDR3. The J segment lost 3 bases and the V segment lost 1 base, leaving 3 bases of the junction unmatched. CDR1 and CDR2 from the germline V gene are MGHRA and YSYEKL. The CDR3 here is CASSQGASGSYNEQFF. The DNA of the CDR3 is TGCGCCAGCAGCCAAGGGGCTAGCGGGAGCTACAATGAGCAGTTCTTC.

This clone was counted a single time. The V call is TRBV4-3, the J call TRBJ2-1; D uncertain. CDR3 length: 14 amino acids. Germline V lookup: CDR1 LGHNA, CDR2 YSLEER. The germline V and J ends were trimmed by 0 bases and 8 bases, with 11 bases remaining between them. CDR3 sequence: CASSQDGRMDEQFF. The CDR3 coding sequence is TGCGCCAGCAGCCAAGATGGCAGGATGGATGAGCAGTTCTTC.

This clone has just a few counts. The rearrangement uses TRBV6-5 and TRBJ2-7; D assignment may be TRBD1 or TRBD2 (5 bases each). Trimming left V 8 bases short and J 2 bases short, with 19 bases between. The CDR3 length is 15 residues. Germline values: CDR1 MNHEY, CDR2 SVGAGI. CDR3 in amino acids: CASRGAVDRTYEQYF. For the CDR3, the DNA is TGTGCCAGCCGGGGTGCGGTAGACAGAACCTACGAGCAGTACTTC.

A few counts support this clone. V usage is TRBV11-1 and J usage is TRBJ2-1; unclear D gene. The CDR3 runs to 13 residues. Germline CDR1 reads SGHAT; CDR2 reads FQDESV (reference sequence). Trimming took 4 bases from V and 12 from J, leaving 16 bases between them. CDR3 protein: CASSSGPDWGQFF. DNA of the CDR3: TGTGCCAGCAGCTCCGGACCAGACTGGGGGCAGTTCTTC.

V and J are TRBV10-3 and TRBJ2-7, with D uncertain. There are 11 residues in the CDR3. Trimming cost V 3 bases and J 6 bases, with 6 bases left between them. CDR1 is ENHRY, CDR2 SYGVKD, per germline. The CDR3 coding sequence is TGTGCCATCAGTGACCTAAGCGAGCAGTACTTC. Translated: CAISDLSEQYF.

This chain connects TRBV7-9 to TRBJ1-5, with TRBD1 as a possible D gene (6 bases). V dropped 5 bases and J dropped 1 base, with 12 bases sitting between them. CDR3 length: 15 amino acids. The germline V gene has CDR1 SEHNR and CDR2 FQNEAQ (reference sequence). CDR3 DNA sequence: TGTGCCAGCAGCAAAGGGGGGAGCAGCAATCAGCCCCAGCATTTT. Translated, it gives CASSKGGSSNQPQHF.

J is TRBJ1-1 and V is TRBV2; D uncertain. Trimming stripped 1 base from V and 4 bases from J, with 7 bases between. Germline CDR1 is SNHLY and CDR2 is FYNNEI. There are 13 residues in the CDR3. CDR3 nucleotides: TGTGCCAGCAGTGAAGGGGCGACCACTGAAGCTTTCTTT. This sequence encodes CASSEGATTEAFF.

J is TRBJ2-7 and V is TRBV28; the D gene is possibly TRBD2 (7 bases). Germline CDR1 and CDR2: MDHEN and SYDVKM. The V end was cut by 8 bases, the J end by 0 bases, with 17 bases between. This CDR3 is built from 15 residues. CDR3 DNA: TGTGCCAGCGAGGGGGGAGGGGCGGACTCCTACGAGCAGTACTTC. It specifies CASEGGGADSYEQYF.

This clone appeared once. The genes are TRBV19 and TRBJ1-2; unclear D gene. Germline values: CDR1 LNHDA, CDR2 SQIVND (reference sequence). The CDR3 loop spans 15 amino acids. The germline V and J ends were trimmed by 5 bases and 4 bases, with 17 bases remaining between them. The DNA of the CDR3 is TGTGCCAGTAGTCCGATACCGGGAGCCCGCTATGGCTACACCTTC. Protein sequence: CASSPIPGARYGYTF.

The chain uses TRBV6-5 and TRBJ1-2; D is undetermined. CDR3 length equals 15 residues. Germline CDR1 MNHEY, CDR2 SVGAGI. Between the trimmed V and J ends, which lost 2 bases and 4 bases, there was a span of 14 bases. The chain's CDR3 is CASSYARVSSYGYTF. CDR3 sequence (DNA): TGTGCCAGCAGTTACGCACGGGTGTCTAGCTATGGCTACACCTTC.

As for this clone: At one end the junction does not follow the germline gene, possibly because of a read error. The chain links TRBV7-7 to TRBJ1-1; the D gene is possibly TRBD1 (5 bases). CDR3 length equals 13 residues. Germline V gene sequence: CDR1 SSHAT, CDR2 FNYEAQ (reference sequence). The CDR3 here is CASSRDENTEAFF. The DNA of the CDR3 is TGTGCTAGCAGCCGGGACGAAAACACTGAAGCTTTCTTT.

This clone appeared once. The V gene is TRBV28, the J gene TRBJ2-6, with D unclear. Trimming took off 2 bases at V and 0 bases at J, with 23 bases between the two ends. CDR1 and CDR2 (germline): MDHEN, SYDVKM. The length of the CDR3 is 21 residues. CDR3 protein: CASSLSRLGRFVLSGANVLTF. DNA of the CDR3: TGTGCCAGCAGTTTAAGTCGTCTTGGCAGATTCGTACTCTCTGGGGCCAACGTCCTGACTTTC.

The J gene is TRBJ2-4, the V gene TRBV27; weak D call: TRBD1 (6 bases). The CDR3 covers 18 residues. Trimming shortened V by 5 bases and J by 6 bases, and 26 bases separated the two germline ends. Germline V gene sequence: CDR1 MNHEY, CDR2 SMNVEV (reference sequence). This CDR3 reads CASSATGFSNERTNIQYF. CDR3 nucleotides: TGTGCCAGCAGTGCGACAGGTTTTAGTAACGAACGGACAAACATTCAGTACTTC.

The chain joins TRBV7-2 to TRBJ1-1, with unresolved D. This CDR3 has 16 residues. Trimming took 3 bases from V and 0 from J, leaving 14 bases between them. CDR1 and CDR2 (germline): SGHTA, FQGNSA. The CDR3 coding sequence is TGTGCCAGCAGCTTGGAAGGGCTCTACATGAACACTGAAGCTTTCTTT. As protein: CASSLEGLYMNTEAFF.

The chain has TRBV27 and TRBJ2-1; D unclear. The CDR3 extends over 12 amino acids. Germline CDR1 is MNHEY and CDR2 is SMNVEV (reference sequence). Trimming shortened V by 2 bases and J by 10 bases, and 9 bases separated the two germline ends. In DNA form, the CDR3 reads TGTGCCAGCAGTTTAGACCGTAGCGAGCAGTTCTTC. Translating it yields CASSLDRSEQFF.

This clone was seen only once. The V call is TRBV11-2, the J call TRBJ2-4; the D call may be TRBD1 or TRBD2 (5 bases each). Per germline, CDR1 SGHAT and CDR2 FQNNGV. The CDR3 has 18 residues. V was cut by 1 base and J by 2 bases, with 18 bases left in between. CDR3 sequence (DNA): TGTGCCAGCAGCTTAGTGGACTTCAGGGTTGGCACCAAAAACATTCAGTACTTC. It specifies CASSLVDFRVGTKNIQYF.

The rearrangement uses TRBV6-6 and TRBJ1-1, with D unclear. Germline values: CDR1 MNHNY, CDR2 SVGAGI (reference sequence). The V gene lost 2 bases and the J gene lost 1 base, with 2 bases spanning the gap. The CDR3 is 12 amino acids. The CDR3 bases are TGTGCCAGCAGTTACAGGAACACTGAAGCTTTCTTT. Amino acid sequence: CASSYRNTEAFF.

This chain uses TRBV5-6 with TRBJ1-2; no reliable D call. Germline V gives CDR1 SGHDT, CDR2 YYEEEE. V dropped 5 bases and J dropped 8 bases, with 10 bases sitting between them. This CDR3 region has 11 residues. In DNA, the CDR3 is TGTGCCAGCAGACGCATACAAGGCTACACCTTC. Translating gives CASRRIQGYTF.

This rearrangement joins TRBV5-1 to TRBJ1-2; D not certain. Germline V gives CDR1 SGHRS, CDR2 YFSETQ. This CDR3 spans 14 amino acids. The ends were cut back, 0 bases at V and 0 bases at J, with 6 bases in the middle. The CDR3 region has the DNA TGCGCCAGCAGCTTGGAACCTACTAACTATGGCTACACCTTC. The encoded protein is CASSLEPTNYGYTF.

In its sample, this clone was seen once. The chain links TRBV7-2 to TRBJ2-3, with 11 bases lining up with TRBD2. Trimming removed 7 bases from V and 3 bases from J; junction bases left unmatched: 9. Germline V gene sequence: CDR1 SGHTA, CDR2 FQGNSA. This CDR3 contains 16 residues. CDR3 bases: TGTGCCAGCACCGTACTAGCGGGGGCCGGGACAGATACGCAGTATTTT. Its protein product is CASTVLAGAGTDTQYF.

The chain recombines TRBV7-9 with TRBJ1-6, with TRBD1 matching over 10 bases. The CDR3 is 16 amino acids. Germline V CDR1 and CDR2: SEHNR, FQNEAQ (reference sequence). The V segment lost 4 bases and the J segment 10 bases; nucleotides outside the gene matches: 10. The CDR3 spells CASSSRGGTGVSPLHF. In DNA form, the CDR3 reads TGTGCCAGCAGCTCCAGGGGCGGGACAGGGGTCTCACCCCTCCACTTT.

This clone was counted a few times. Additional DNA sequences in this sample encode the identical CDR3. The chain has TRBV28 and TRBJ2-7; D is unclear. In germline, CDR1 is MDHEN, CDR2 SYDVKM. V was clipped by 6 bases and J by 3 bases, with 3 bases between them. The CDR3 runs to 10 residues. CDR3 sequence reads: CASRGYEQYF. The DNA for the CDR3 is TGTGCCAGCAGGGGCTACGAGCAGTACTTC.

The genes are TRBV27 and TRBJ1-2; 8 bases are shared with TRBD1. Germline assignment: CDR1 MNHEY and CDR2 SMNVEV (reference sequence). The CDR3 is 13 amino acids. CDR3 in DNA: TGTGTTAGCCATACGGGACAGGCTTATGGCTACACCTTC. Its protein product is CVSHTGQAYGYTF.

The CDR3 loop reads CASRTDSRDYYGYTF. The DNA for the CDR3 is TGTGCCAGCAGAACCGACAGCCGAGATTACTATGGCTACACCTTC. The chain is built from TRBV6-5 and TRBJ1-2; a possible D gene is TRBD1 (5 bases). Trimming pared 6 bases from V and 3 bases from J, leaving 17 bases between. CDR3 length: 15 residues. The germline V gene encodes CDR1 MNHEY and CDR2 SVGAGI.

The chain combines TRBV5-1 with TRBJ1-6, with 8 bases that match TRBD1. V lost 5 bases, J lost 8 bases, and 12 bases stayed unmatched. The CDR3 is made up of 16 amino acids. CDR1 and CDR2 from the germline V gene are SGHRS and YFSETQ. The CDR3 here is CASSPDRGRRDSPLHF. The CDR3 DNA sequence: TGCGCCAGCAGTCCCGACAGGGGTCGTCGGGATTCACCCCTCCACTTT.

The rearrangement links TRBV7-2 to TRBJ1-5, with D maybe TRBD1 (6 bases). This CDR3 is 15 amino acids long. Germline V gives CDR1 SGHTA, CDR2 FQGNSA. V lost 5 bases, J lost 4 bases, and 15 bases lay in between. The CDR3 nucleotides read TGTGCCAGCAGCCTGGGAAACCAGGGGAATCAGCCCCAGCATTTT. This sequence encodes CASSLGNQGNQPQHF. Using reference TRBV7-2 and TRBJ1-5 for the parts outside the CDR3, the full variable domain is GAGVSQSPSNKVTEKGKDVELRCDPISGHTALYWYRQSLGQGLEFLIYFQGNSAPDKSGLPSDRFSAERTGGSVSTLTIQRTQQEDSAVYLCASSLGNQGNQPQHFGDGTRLSIL.